The clone carrying this TCR beta chain was observed at least ten times. Its specificity is not known. In the original workflow: Variation in CDR3 across clinicopathological groups served as the basis for constructing a distant-metastasis classifier in papillary thyroid cancer. TCRdb re-called the PCR reads via MiXCR. The V and J calls were not made by the authors but by TCRdb's processing. The sample has 28,000 or so clones, approximately 15% seen once. The sample originates from a study of metastatic and nonmetastatic thyroid tumors. On the study more broadly: From malignant and benign thyroid patients, repertoires in blood and in tumor or nodule tissue were compared. Study-wide results and limits: Benign nodules were reported to have significantly lower TCR beta diversity than malignant thyroid tumors, in blood and tumor.

No patient received treatment before thyroid surgery. This CDR3 has 15 amino acids. V lost 6 bases and J lost 4, with 18 bases in between. The chain combines TRBV12-3 or TRBV12-4 with TRBJ2-5; D possibly corresponds to TRBD2 (5 bases). The specimen was blood. The clonotype originates from a female donor with papillary thyroid cancer or a benign thyroid nodule (not recorded which). Some clones in this sample may be carry-over from other donors' samples. The CDR3 DNA follows: TGTGCCAGCAGCCGGCTCAGCCTGAGGGCAGAGACCCAGTACTTC. Amino acid sequence: CASSRLSLRAETQYF.